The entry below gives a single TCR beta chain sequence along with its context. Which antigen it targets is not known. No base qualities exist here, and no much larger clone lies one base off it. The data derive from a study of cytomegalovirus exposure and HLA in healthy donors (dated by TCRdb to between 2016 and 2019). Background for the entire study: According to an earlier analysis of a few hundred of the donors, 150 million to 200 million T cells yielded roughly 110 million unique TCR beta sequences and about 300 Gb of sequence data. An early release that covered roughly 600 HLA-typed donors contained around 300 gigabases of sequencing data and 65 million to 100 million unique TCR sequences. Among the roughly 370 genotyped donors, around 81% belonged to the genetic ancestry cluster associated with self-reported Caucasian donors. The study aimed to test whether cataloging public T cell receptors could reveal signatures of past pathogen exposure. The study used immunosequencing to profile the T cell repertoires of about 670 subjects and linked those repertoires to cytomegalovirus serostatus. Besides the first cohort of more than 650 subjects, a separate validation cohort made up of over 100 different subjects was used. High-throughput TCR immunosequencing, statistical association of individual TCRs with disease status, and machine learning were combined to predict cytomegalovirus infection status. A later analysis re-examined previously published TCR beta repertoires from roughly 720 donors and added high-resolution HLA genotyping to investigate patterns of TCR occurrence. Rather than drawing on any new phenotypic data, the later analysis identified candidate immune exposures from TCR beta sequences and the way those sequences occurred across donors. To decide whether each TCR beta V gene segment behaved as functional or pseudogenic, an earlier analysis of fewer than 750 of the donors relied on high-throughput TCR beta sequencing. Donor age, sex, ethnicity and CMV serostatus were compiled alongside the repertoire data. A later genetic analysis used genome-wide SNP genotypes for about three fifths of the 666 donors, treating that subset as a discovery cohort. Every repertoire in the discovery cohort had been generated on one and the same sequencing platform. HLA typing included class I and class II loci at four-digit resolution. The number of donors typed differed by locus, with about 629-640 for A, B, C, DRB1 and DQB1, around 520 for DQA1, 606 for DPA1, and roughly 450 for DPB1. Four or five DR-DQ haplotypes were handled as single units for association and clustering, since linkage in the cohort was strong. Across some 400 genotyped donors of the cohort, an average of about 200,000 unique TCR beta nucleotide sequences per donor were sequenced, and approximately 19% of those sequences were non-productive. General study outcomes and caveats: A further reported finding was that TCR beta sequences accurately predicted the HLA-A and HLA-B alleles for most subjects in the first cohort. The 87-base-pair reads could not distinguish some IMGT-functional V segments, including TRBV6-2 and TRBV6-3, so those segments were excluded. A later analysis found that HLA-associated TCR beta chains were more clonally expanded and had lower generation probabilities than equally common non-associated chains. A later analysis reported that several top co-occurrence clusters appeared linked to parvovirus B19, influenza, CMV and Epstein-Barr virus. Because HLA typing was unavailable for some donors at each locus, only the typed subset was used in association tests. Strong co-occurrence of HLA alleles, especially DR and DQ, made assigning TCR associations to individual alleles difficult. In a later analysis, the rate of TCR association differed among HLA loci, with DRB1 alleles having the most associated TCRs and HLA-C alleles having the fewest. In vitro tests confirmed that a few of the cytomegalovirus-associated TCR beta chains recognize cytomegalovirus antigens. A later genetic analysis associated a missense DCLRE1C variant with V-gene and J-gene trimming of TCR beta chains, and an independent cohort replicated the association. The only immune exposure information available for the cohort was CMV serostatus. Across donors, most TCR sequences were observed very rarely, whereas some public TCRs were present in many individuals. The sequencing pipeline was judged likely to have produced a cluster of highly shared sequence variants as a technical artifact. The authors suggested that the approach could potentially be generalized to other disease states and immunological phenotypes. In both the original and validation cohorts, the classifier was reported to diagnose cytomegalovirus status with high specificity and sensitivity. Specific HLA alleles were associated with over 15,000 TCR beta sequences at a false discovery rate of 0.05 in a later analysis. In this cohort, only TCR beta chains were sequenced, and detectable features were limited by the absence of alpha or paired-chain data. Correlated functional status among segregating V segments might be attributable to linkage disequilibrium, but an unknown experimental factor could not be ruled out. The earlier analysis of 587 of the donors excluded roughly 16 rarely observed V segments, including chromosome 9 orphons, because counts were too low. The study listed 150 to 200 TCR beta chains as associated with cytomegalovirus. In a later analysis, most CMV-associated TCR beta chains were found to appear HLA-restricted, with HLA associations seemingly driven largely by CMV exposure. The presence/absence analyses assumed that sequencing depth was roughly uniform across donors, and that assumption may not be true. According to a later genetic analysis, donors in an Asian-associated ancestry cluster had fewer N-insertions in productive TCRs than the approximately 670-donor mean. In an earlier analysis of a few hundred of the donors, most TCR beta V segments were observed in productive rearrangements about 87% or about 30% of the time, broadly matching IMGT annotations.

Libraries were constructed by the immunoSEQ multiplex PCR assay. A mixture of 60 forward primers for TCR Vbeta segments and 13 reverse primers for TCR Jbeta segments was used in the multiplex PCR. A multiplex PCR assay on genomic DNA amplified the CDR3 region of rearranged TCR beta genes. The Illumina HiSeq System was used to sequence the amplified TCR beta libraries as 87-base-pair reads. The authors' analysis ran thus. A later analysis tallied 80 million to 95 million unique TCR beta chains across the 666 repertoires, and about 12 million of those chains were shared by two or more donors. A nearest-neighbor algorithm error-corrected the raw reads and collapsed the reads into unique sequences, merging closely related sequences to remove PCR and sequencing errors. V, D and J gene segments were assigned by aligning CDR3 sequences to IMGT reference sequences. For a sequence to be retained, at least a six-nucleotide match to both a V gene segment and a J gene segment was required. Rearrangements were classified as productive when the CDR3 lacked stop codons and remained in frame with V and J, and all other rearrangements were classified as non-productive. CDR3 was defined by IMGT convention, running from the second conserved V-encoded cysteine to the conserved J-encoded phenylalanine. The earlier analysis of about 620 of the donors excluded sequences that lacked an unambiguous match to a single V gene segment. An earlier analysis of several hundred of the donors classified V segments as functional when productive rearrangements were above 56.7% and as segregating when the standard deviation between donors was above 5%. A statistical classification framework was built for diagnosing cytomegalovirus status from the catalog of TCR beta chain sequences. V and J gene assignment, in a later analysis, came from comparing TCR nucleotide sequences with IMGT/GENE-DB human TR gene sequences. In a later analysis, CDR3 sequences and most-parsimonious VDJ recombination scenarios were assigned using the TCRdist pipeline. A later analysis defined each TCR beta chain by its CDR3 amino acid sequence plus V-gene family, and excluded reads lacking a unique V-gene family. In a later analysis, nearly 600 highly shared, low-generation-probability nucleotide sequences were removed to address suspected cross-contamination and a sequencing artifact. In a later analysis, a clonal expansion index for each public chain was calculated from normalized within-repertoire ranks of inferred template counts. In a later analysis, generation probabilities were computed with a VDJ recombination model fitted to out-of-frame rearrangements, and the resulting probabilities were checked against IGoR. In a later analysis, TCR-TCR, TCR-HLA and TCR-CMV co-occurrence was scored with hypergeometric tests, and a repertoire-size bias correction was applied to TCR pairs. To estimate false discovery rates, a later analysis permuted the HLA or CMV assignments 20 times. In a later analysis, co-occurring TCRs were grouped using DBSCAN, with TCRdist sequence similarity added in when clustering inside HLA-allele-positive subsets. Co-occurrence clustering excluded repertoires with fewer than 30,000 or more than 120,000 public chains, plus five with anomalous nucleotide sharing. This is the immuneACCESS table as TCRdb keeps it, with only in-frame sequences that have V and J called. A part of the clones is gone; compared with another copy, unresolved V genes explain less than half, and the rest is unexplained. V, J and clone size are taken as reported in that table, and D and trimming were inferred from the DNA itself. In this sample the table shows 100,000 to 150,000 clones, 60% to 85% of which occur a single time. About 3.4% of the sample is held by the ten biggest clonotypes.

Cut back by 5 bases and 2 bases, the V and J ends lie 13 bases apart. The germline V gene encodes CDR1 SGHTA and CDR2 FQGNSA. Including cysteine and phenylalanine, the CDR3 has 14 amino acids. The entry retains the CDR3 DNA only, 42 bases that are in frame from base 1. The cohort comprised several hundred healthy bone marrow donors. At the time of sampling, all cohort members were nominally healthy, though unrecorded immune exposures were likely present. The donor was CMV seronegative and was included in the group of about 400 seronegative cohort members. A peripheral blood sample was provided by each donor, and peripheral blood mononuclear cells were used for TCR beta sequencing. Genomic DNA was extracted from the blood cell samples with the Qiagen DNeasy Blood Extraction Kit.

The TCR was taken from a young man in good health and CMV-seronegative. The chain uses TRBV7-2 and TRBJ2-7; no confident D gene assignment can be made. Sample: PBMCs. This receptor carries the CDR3 CASSPRRIPYEQYF. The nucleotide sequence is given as TGTGCCAGCAGCCCTAGACGGATTCCCTACGAGCAGTACTTC.